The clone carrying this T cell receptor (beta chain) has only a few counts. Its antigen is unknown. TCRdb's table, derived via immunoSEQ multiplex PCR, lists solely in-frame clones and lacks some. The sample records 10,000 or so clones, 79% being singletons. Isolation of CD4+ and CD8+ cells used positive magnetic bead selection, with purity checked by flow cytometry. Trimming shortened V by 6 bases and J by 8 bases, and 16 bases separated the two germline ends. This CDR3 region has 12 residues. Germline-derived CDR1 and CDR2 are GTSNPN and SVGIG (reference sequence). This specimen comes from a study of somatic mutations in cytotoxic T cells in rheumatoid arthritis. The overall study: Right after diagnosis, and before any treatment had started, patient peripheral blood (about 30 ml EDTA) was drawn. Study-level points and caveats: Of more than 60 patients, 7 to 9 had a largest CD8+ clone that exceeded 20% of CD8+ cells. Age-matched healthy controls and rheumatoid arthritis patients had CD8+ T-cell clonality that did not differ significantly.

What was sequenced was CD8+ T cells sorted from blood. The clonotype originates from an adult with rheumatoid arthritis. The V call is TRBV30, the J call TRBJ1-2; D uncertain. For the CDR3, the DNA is TGTGCCTGTACCCAGAGGCTTATGGGCTACACCTTC. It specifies CACTQRLMGYTF.